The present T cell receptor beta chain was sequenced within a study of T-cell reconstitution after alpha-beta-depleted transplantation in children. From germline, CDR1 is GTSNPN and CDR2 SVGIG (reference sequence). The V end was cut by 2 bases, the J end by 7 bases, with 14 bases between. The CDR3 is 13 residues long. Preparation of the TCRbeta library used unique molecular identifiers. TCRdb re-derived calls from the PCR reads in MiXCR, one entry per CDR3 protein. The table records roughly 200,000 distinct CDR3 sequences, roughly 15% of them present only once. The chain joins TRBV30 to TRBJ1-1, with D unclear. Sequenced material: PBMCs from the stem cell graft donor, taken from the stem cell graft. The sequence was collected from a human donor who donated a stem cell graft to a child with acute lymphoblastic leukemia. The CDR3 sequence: CAWSRRLVLEAFF. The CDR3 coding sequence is TGTGCCTGGAGTCGGCGTCTGGTTCTTGAAGCTTTCTTT.